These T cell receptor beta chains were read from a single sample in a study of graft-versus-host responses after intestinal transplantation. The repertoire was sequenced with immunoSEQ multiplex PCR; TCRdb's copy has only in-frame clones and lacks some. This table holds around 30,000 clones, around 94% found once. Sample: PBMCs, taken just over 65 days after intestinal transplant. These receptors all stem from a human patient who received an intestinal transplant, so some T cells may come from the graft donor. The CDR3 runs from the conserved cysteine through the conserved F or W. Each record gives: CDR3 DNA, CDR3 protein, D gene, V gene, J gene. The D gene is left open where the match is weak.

CDR3 DNA: TGTGCCAGCAGTGGTACAGGGAGTGTCGGCTACACCTTC
CDR3 protein: CASSGTGSVGYTF
D gene: -
V gene: TRBV28
J gene: TRBJ1-2

CDR3 DNA: TGTGCCAGCAGCACGGGACCGGCTAATGAAAAACTGTTTTTT
CDR3 protein: CASSTGPANEKLFF
D gene: -
V gene: TRBV7-6
J gene: TRBJ1-4

CDR3 DNA: TGCAGCGTTGAAGATCAGGGGGCTGAAGCTTTCTTT
CDR3 protein: CSVEDQGAEAFF
D gene: TRBD1
V gene: TRBV29-1
J gene: TRBJ1-1

CDR3 DNA: TGTGCCAGTAGTACTTCGACCGCGGCCGCGTCGGCTAACTATGGCTACACCTTC
CDR3 protein: CASSTSTAAASANYGYTF
D gene: -
V gene: TRBV19
J gene: TRBJ1-2

CDR3 DNA: TGTGCCAGCAGCGTAGCGGCTAGCGGTCGACATGGTAGCTCCTACGAGCAGTACTTC
CDR3 protein: CASSVAASGRHGSSYEQYF
D gene: TRBD2
V gene: TRBV9
J gene: TRBJ2-7

CDR3 DNA: TGTGCCAGCAGCCTCATCCGGGGCGAAGGGTCCTACAATGAGCAGTTCTTC
CDR3 protein: CASSLIRGEGSYNEQFF
D gene: -
V gene: TRBV7-3
J gene: TRBJ2-1

CDR3 DNA: TGTGCCAGCAGCTTAGTCCCTAGCGGGCAAGAGACCCAGTACTTC
CDR3 protein: CASSLVPSGQETQYF
D gene: TRBD2
V gene: TRBV7-2
J gene: TRBJ2-5

CDR3 DNA: TGCAGCGTTGAAGTGGCGGGAGTACGGACCGGGGAGCTGTTTTTT
CDR3 protein: CSVEVAGVRTGELFF
D gene: TRBD2
V gene: TRBV29-1
J gene: TRBJ2-2

CDR3 DNA: TGTGCCAGTAGTATTCAGGGATTGGACCAGCCCCAGCATTTT
CDR3 protein: CASSIQGLDQPQHF
D gene: -
V gene: TRBV19
J gene: TRBJ1-5

CDR3 DNA: TGCGCCAGCAGCCAAGATGTCAGCACAGATACGCAGTATTTT
CDR3 protein: CASSQDVSTDTQYF
D gene: -
V gene: TRBV4-3
J gene: TRBJ2-3